The 23 T cell receptor beta chains below all came from one sample that was sequenced in a study of lymphopenia after photon versus proton radiotherapy. Libraries were prepared by immunoSEQ multiplex PCR; TCRdb keeps only in-frame clonotypes and omits some of them. The sample has about 3,700 clones; 71% are singletons. This sample comprised peripheral blood, obtained from a patient treated with proton-based radiotherapy. These receptors were taken from a man older than 75 with esophageal cancer.

The chain uses TRBV6-5 and TRBJ2-7; D remains ambiguous. This CDR3 has 13 amino acids. Germline CDR1 MNHEY, CDR2 SVGAGI. V lost 8 bases to trimming and J lost 2 bases, with 13 bases between them. CDR3 residues: CASRAGPPYEQYF. In DNA form, the CDR3 reads TGTGCCAGCCGGGCAGGCCCACCCTACGAGCAGTACTTC.

The chain is built from TRBV28 and TRBJ1-4; D is unclear. V lost 3 bases to trimming and J lost 4 bases, with 12 bases between them. Germline V gene sequence: CDR1 MDHEN, CDR2 SYDVKM. There are 15 residues in the CDR3. Here the CDR3 reads CASSLLGRVNEKLFF. The CDR3 bases are TGTGCCAGCAGTTTGTTGGGGAGGGTTAATGAAAAACTGTTTTTT.

The chain recombines TRBV5-5 with TRBJ1-5; TRBD1 might be the D (6 bases). CDR1 and CDR2 from the germline V gene are SGHKS and YYEKEE (reference sequence). V was shortened by 5 bases and J by 2 bases, with 14 bases between the two germline ends. The CDR3 covers 15 residues. The CDR3 spells CASRQQGMGNQPQHF. The CDR3 nucleotides are TGTGCCAGCAGGCAGCAGGGGATGGGCAATCAGCCCCAGCATTTT. Complete variable domain (other parts from reference TRBV5-5 and TRBJ1-5): DAGVTQSPTHLIKTRGQQVTLRCSPISGHKSVSWYQQVLGQGPQFIFQYYEKEERGRGNFPDRFSARQFPNYSSELNVNALLLGDSALYLCASRQQGMGNQPQHFGDGTRLSIL.

The J gene is TRBJ2-1, the V gene TRBV5-1, with D uncertain. The CDR3 length is 11 residues. Trimming took 0 bases from V and 6 from J, leaving 1 base between them. CDR1 is SGHRS, CDR2 YFSETQ, per germline. The CDR3 spells CASSLGNEQFF. The CDR3 region has the DNA TGCGCCAGCAGCTTGGGCAATGAGCAGTTCTTC.

The chain recombines TRBV6-5 with TRBJ2-7; D gene uncertain. Trimming shortened V by 6 bases and J by 4 bases, and 13 bases separated the two germline ends. CDR1 is MNHEY, CDR2 SVGAGI, per germline. The CDR3 loop spans 13 amino acids. The CDR3 DNA follows: TGTGCCAGCAGGAACTACATGGGTTACGAGCAGTACTTC. Its translation is CASRNYMGYEQYF.

The chain recombines TRBV11-1 with TRBJ2-7, with D unresolved. V was pared by 5 bases and J by 4 bases, with 15 bases between. The CDR3 is 14 residues long. CDR1 and CDR2 (germline): SGHAT, FQDESV (reference sequence). CDR3 nucleotide sequence: TGTGCCAGCAGCCTCGATGACTCCAGTTACGAGCAGTACTTC. It translates to CASSLDDSSYEQYF.

This rearrangement joins TRBV18 to TRBJ2-2; the D gene is possibly TRBD1 (6 bases). This CDR3 spans 15 amino acids. V was trimmed by 1 base and J by 5 bases, leaving 11 bases between them. CDR1 is KGHSH and CDR2 is LQKENI in the germline V gene. CDR3 DNA: TGTGCCAGCTCACCACAGGCCCAGGGGACCGGGGAGCTGTTTTTT. Amino acid sequence: CASSPQAQGTGELFF.

The chain joins TRBV4-2 to TRBJ2-7; possibly TRBD1 for D (7 bases). The CDR3 totals 14 residues. V lost 5 bases to trimming and J lost 4 bases, with 15 bases between them. CDR1 and CDR2 (germline): LGHNA, YNFKEQ. The CDR3: CASSFRGTAYEQYF. The CDR3 nucleotides read TGTGCCAGCAGCTTCCGGGGGACAGCTTACGAGCAGTACTTC.

The J gene is TRBJ1-1, the V gene TRBV27, with no clear D. The V gene lost 5 bases and the J gene lost 1 base, with 14 bases spanning the gap. CDR1 and CDR2 (germline): MNHEY, SMNVEV (reference sequence). The CDR3 length is 15 residues. The CDR3 sequence: CASSDPRGGNTEAFF. As DNA, the CDR3 is TGTGCCAGCAGTGATCCCCGGGGTGGGAACACTGAAGCTTTCTTT.

J is TRBJ2-7 and V is TRBV5-6; D uncertain. Germline CDR1 SGHDT, CDR2 YYEEEE. V was cut by 3 bases and J by 2 bases, with 18 bases left in between. This CDR3 is built from 16 residues. CDR3 DNA sequence: TGTGCCAGCAGCTGGGGTAGGGCGGTACTCACCTACGAGCAGTACTTC. It translates to CASSWGRAVLTYEQYF.

The V and J genes are TRBV10-3 and TRBJ1-4, with TRBD1 matching 8 bases. V dropped 5 bases and J dropped 6; count of bases not matched to a gene: 8. This CDR3 is 15 amino acids long. Germline V gives CDR1 ENHRY, CDR2 SYGVKD. The CDR3 reads CAISKTGERDEKLFF. The DNA of the CDR3 is TGTGCCATCAGTAAGACAGGGGAAAGAGATGAAAAACTGTTTTTT.

This chain links TRBV30 with TRBJ1-3; D unresolved. From germline, CDR1 is GTSNPN and CDR2 SVGIG (reference sequence). This CDR3 contains 15 residues. Trimming removed 3 bases at V and 0 bases at J, with 12 bases between. CDR3 in DNA: TGTGCCTGGAGCGCTTTCAAAGCCTCTGGAAACACCATATATTTT. It encodes CAWSAFKASGNTIYF.

Judged by abundance, this clone is medium-sized (0.01 to 0.1%). CDR3 in amino acids: CASSLNPGQGGYTF. The CDR3 DNA is TGTGCCAGCAGTTTGAACCCGGGACAGGGAGGCTACACCTTC. The rearrangement joins TRBV27 to TRBJ1-2, with 9 bases that match TRBD1. With V trimmed by 3 bases and J by 8 bases, 7 bases remained unmatched. Germline CDR1 reads MNHEY; CDR2 reads SMNVEV (reference sequence). This CDR3 comprises 14 residues.

The rearrangement uses TRBV6-5 and TRBJ1-2; possible D gene TRBD1, 5 bases. Per the germline V gene, CDR1 is MNHEY and CDR2 is SVGAGI. The CDR3 loop spans 16 amino acids. Trimming cost V 2 bases and J 8 bases, with 21 bases left between them. CDR3 DNA: TGTGCCAGCAGTTACGCGCCCTACGGGGGGTCCACGGGCTACACCTTC. This codes for CASSYAPYGGSTGYTF.

Comment on this clone: Relative to the germline gene, one junction end is altered; a read error may explain this. V usage is TRBV9 and J usage is TRBJ1-4; D not certain. The CDR3 extends over 15 amino acids. The germline V gene encodes CDR1 SGDLS and CDR2 YYNGEE. As DNA, the CDR3 is TGTGCCGGCAGCGTAGCCCTGAGCCCCAATGAAAAACTGTTTTTT. It translates to CAGSVALSPNEKLFF.

The rearrangement uses TRBV16 and TRBJ2-2; D gene unclear. CDR1 and CDR2 from the germline V gene are KGHSY and FQNENV. The V end lost 2 bases, the J end lost 4 bases, and 8 bases lay between the germline ends. The CDR3 has 14 residues. The chain's CDR3 is CASSQEVTTGELFF. CDR3 sequence (DNA): TGTGCCAGCAGCCAAGAAGTGACCACCGGGGAGCTGTTTTTT.

The rearrangement joins TRBV6-1 to TRBJ1-4; D may be TRBD1 (5 bases). Germline-derived CDR1 and CDR2 are MNHNS and SASEGT. V gave up 0 bases and J gave up 7 bases, with 12 bases separating them. The CDR3 loop spans 15 amino acids. The CDR3 protein is CASSEARGGVEKLFF. In DNA form, the CDR3 reads TGTGCCAGCAGTGAAGCCCGGGGAGGGGTTGAAAAACTGTTTTTT.

In its sample, this clone ranks as medium-sized. This chain connects TRBV5-1 to TRBJ2-3; D unresolved. CDR1 and CDR2 (germline): SGHRS, YFSETQ. The CDR3 runs 13 residues. The V and J ends lost 4 bases and 2 bases respectively, with 8 bases between them. CDR3 nucleotide sequence: TGCGCCAGCAGCCCTCTTTTCACAGATACGCAGTATTTT. Its protein product is CASSPLFTDTQYF.

A remark on this clone: Its ends do not fully match the called genes, so a read error is possible. V and J are TRBV7-2 and TRBJ1-3, with D uncertain. The CDR3 spans 15 residues. Germline V gene lookup returns CDR1 SGHTA and CDR2 FQGNSA. As DNA, the CDR3 is TGTGCCAGCACCCCCCTTGTCGGCTCTGGAGACACCATATATTTT. This sequence encodes CASTPLVGSGDTIYF.

This CDR3 is CASSLAGGVNEKLFF. CDR3 coding DNA: TGCGCCAGCAGCTTGGCAGGGGGGGTTAATGAAAAACTGTTTTTT. This chain uses TRBV5-1 with TRBJ1-4, with 7 bases matching TRBD1. This CDR3 spans 15 amino acids. Germline-derived CDR1 and CDR2 are SGHRS and YFSETQ. J gave up 4 bases and V 0 bases, and 3 bases lay outside the gene matches.

The chain recombines TRBV13 with TRBJ1-5, with no clear D. Looked up from germline, CDR1 is PRHDT and CDR2 is FYEKMQ (reference sequence). The CDR3 contains 15 residues. V lost 4 bases, J lost 4 bases, and 14 bases lay in between. CDR3 region: CASSSGRGQNQPQHF. The CDR3 nucleotides read TGTGCCAGCAGCTCCGGAAGAGGGCAAAATCAGCCCCAGCATTTT.

V usage is TRBV29-1 and J usage is TRBJ2-3; no reliable D call. There are 12 residues in the CDR3. Germline V CDR1 and CDR2: SQVTM, ANQGSEA. V dropped 7 bases and J dropped 2 bases, with 10 bases sitting between them. CDR3 nucleotides: TGCAGCGCCGTAGCTTACACAGATACGCAGTATTTT. As protein: CSAVAYTDTQYF.

The genes are TRBV6-4 and TRBJ1-5, with D hard to call. The CDR3 consists of 17 residues. V shed 3 bases and J shed 0 bases, with 15 bases lying between them. Germline values: CDR1 MRHNA, CDR2 SNTAGT. In nucleotides, the CDR3 is TGTGCCAGCAGTGATTGGAGGGAGAGGGTTAGCAATCAGCCCCAGCATTTT. Residues: CASSDWRERVSNQPQHF.